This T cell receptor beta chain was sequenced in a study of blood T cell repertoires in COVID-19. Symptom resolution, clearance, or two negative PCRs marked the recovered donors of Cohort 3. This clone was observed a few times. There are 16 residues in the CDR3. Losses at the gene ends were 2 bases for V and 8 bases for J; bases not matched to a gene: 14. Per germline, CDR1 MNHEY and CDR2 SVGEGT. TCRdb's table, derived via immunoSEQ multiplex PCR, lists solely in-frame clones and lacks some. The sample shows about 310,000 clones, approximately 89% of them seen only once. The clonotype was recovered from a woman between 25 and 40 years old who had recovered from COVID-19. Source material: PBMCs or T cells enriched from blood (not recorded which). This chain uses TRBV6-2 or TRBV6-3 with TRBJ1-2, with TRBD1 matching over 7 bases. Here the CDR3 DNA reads TGTGCCAGCAGTTACGGTGGTTTGGGGCAGGGGGACGGCTACACCTTC. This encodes CASSYGGLGQGDGYTF.